This T cell receptor (beta chain) originates from a study of prognosis after radiotherapy for stage I lung cancer. Study overall: In the span from early 2018 to early 2019, stage I non-small cell lung cancer patients were enrolled.

Two-round multiplex PCR on genomic DNA was the method by which TCR beta CDR3 was amplified. The use of primers specific to each TRBV and TRBJ gene characterized first-round PCR. TCRdb recomputed calls from the multiplex PCR reads with MiXCR, one row per CDR3 protein. The table has more than 15,000 distinct CDR3 sequences, under 50% seen once. The CDR3 consists of 14 residues. Trimming took 2 bases from V and 5 from J, leaving 9 bases between them. Germline CDR1 and CDR2: SNHLY and FYNNEI. The sequence came from a donor aged 50 or older with non-small cell lung cancer. The chain recombines TRBV2 with TRBJ2-2; no reliable D call. The specimen comprised PBMCs, sampled before or after stereotactic body radiation therapy (not recorded which). The CDR3 DNA sequence: TGTGCCAGCAGTGAAACGCGTCAAACCGGGGAGCTGTTTTTT. This codes for CASSETRQTGELFF.